Listed below are T cell receptor beta chains from one sample, sequenced in a study of cytomegalovirus exposure and HLA in healthy donors. This table comes from immunoSEQ multiplex PCR, and its TCRdb copy is limited to in-frame clones, with some not included. This table has approximately 150,000 clones, 80% to 85% appearing once. The material sequenced was PBMCs. The receptors were sampled from a man in his fifties in good health and CMV-seropositive. The CDR3 runs from the conserved cysteine through the conserved F or W. The D gene is left open where the match is weak. Clone size appears in some rows only: once, few, many, or a class for an expanded clone.

cdr3_aa: CASSLQGNTGELFF
cdr3_nt: TGCGCCAGCAGCTTGCAGGGGAACACCGGGGAGCTGTTTTTT
j_call: TRBJ2-2
d_call: NA
clone_size: NA
v_call: TRBV5-1
cdr3_length: 14

cdr3_aa: CASSGGGQGGNSPLHF
cdr3_nt: TGTGCCAGCAGCGGAGGAGGACAGGGAGGGAATTCACCCCTCCACTTT
j_call: TRBJ1-6
d_call: TRBD1
clone_size: NA
v_call: TRBV9
cdr3_length: 16

cdr3_aa: CASSLRGPLSEAFF
cdr3_nt: TGTGCCAGCAGCTTGAGGGGGCCGTTGTCTGAAGCTTTCTTT
j_call: TRBJ1-1
d_call: TRBD1
clone_size: once
v_call: TRBV7-9
cdr3_length: 14

cdr3_aa: CASSLAGTLNEKLFF
cdr3_nt: TGTGCCAGCAGCTTAGCTGGGACTCTTAATGAAAAACTGTTTTTT
j_call: TRBJ1-4
d_call: NA
clone_size: NA
v_call: TRBV7-2
cdr3_length: 15

cdr3_aa: CASSHGFRTSTDTQYF
cdr3_nt: TGCGCCAGCAGCCACGGCTTTCGGACTAGCACAGATACGCAGTATTTT
j_call: TRBJ2-3
d_call: NA
clone_size: NA
v_call: TRBV4-1
cdr3_length: 16

cdr3_aa: CASSPGTREQYF
cdr3_nt: TGTGCCAGCAGCCCCGGGACTAGAGAGCAGTACTTC
j_call: TRBJ2-7
d_call: TRBD2
clone_size: NA
v_call: TRBV5-6
cdr3_length: 12

cdr3_aa: CASSYLEEELFF
cdr3_nt: TGCGCCAGCAGCTATCTTGAGGAGGAGCTGTTTTTT
j_call: TRBJ2-2
d_call: NA
clone_size: once
v_call: TRBV5-1
cdr3_length: 12

cdr3_aa: CASSIPRGNQPQHF
cdr3_nt: TGTGCCAGCAGCATACCAAGAGGCAATCAGCCCCAGCATTTT
j_call: TRBJ1-5
d_call: NA
clone_size: NA
v_call: TRBV28
cdr3_length: 14

cdr3_aa: CATSRNTGTALWEQYF
cdr3_nt: TGTGCCACCAGCAGAAACACCGGGACAGCCTTATGGGAGCAGTACTTC
j_call: TRBJ2-7
d_call: TRBD1
clone_size: few
v_call: TRBV15
cdr3_length: 16

cdr3_aa: CATNRVTYEQYF
cdr3_nt: TGTGCCACTAACAGGGTTACCTACGAGCAGTACTTC
j_call: TRBJ2-7
d_call: NA
clone_size: few
v_call: TRBV28
cdr3_length: 12

cdr3_aa: CASTKRDRAYEQYF
cdr3_nt: TGTGCCAGCACCAAAAGGGACAGGGCCTACGAGCAGTACTTC
j_call: TRBJ2-7
d_call: TRBD1
clone_size: few
v_call: TRBV7-2
cdr3_length: 14

cdr3_aa: CASNDEYSSYEQYF
cdr3_nt: TGTGCCAGCAACGATGAATACAGCTCCTACGAGCAGTACTTC
j_call: TRBJ2-7
d_call: NA
clone_size: NA
v_call: TRBV11-2
cdr3_length: 14

cdr3_aa: CASSEEPLQLGEKLFF
cdr3_nt: TGTGCCAGCAGCGAAGAGCCGCTTCAACTAGGTGAAAAACTGTTTTTT
j_call: TRBJ1-4
d_call: NA
clone_size: NA
v_call: TRBV5-4
cdr3_length: 16

cdr3_aa: CASSQDSQLELAGGPDTQYF
cdr3_nt: TGCGCCAGCAGCCAAGATTCTCAACTTGAACTAGCGGGGGGGCCGGATACGCAGTATTTT
j_call: TRBJ2-3
d_call: TRBD2
clone_size: once
v_call: TRBV4-3
cdr3_length: 20

cdr3_aa: CASSLRSGEQYF
cdr3_nt: TGTGCCAGCAGCTTACGGTCCGGCGAGCAGTACTTC
j_call: TRBJ2-7
d_call: NA
clone_size: NA
v_call: TRBV7-2
cdr3_length: 12

cdr3_aa: CASGETGQGAPNEQFF
cdr3_nt: TGTGCCAGCGGGGAAACGGGACAGGGGGCCCCCAATGAGCAGTTCTTC
j_call: TRBJ2-1
d_call: TRBD1
clone_size: NA
v_call: TRBV9
cdr3_length: 16

cdr3_aa: CASSPGGAGGLNSPLHF
cdr3_nt: TGTGCCAGCAGTCCGGGGGGAGCAGGGGGCTTGAATTCACCCCTCCACTTT
j_call: TRBJ1-6
d_call: TRBD1
clone_size: NA
v_call: TRBV7-9
cdr3_length: 17

cdr3_aa: CAIAQTPYNEQFF
cdr3_nt: TGTGCCATCGCCCAGACACCTTACAATGAGCAGTTCTTC
j_call: TRBJ2-1
d_call: NA
clone_size: few
v_call: TRBV10-3
cdr3_length: 13

cdr3_aa: CASSLAAGEETQYF
cdr3_nt: TGTGCCAGCAGCCTGGCGGCGGGGGAAGAGACCCAGTACTTC
j_call: TRBJ2-5
d_call: TRBD2
clone_size: NA
v_call: TRBV4-2
cdr3_length: 14

cdr3_aa: CASSLIGAESSGNTIYF
cdr3_nt: TGTGCCAGCAGCTTGATAGGGGCCGAGAGCTCTGGAAACACCATATATTTT
j_call: TRBJ1-3
d_call: NA
clone_size: NA
v_call: TRBV5-6
cdr3_length: 17

cdr3_aa: CASSVGGWDEQYF
cdr3_nt: TGTGCCAGCAGCGTGGGGGGGTGGGACGAGCAGTACTTC
j_call: TRBJ2-7
d_call: TRBD2
clone_size: few
v_call: TRBV9
cdr3_length: 13

cdr3_aa: CASSLSPARTYEQYF
cdr3_nt: TGTGCCAGCAGCTTATCCCCAGCTAGAACCTACGAGCAGTACTTC
j_call: TRBJ2-7
d_call: NA
clone_size: few
v_call: TRBV7-2
cdr3_length: 15

cdr3_aa: CSVGSRDSYNEQFF
cdr3_nt: TGCAGCGTTGGATCGCGGGACTCCTACAATGAGCAGTTCTTC
j_call: TRBJ2-1
d_call: NA
clone_size: NA
v_call: TRBV29-1
cdr3_length: 14

cdr3_aa: CASSLSGEVSNQPQHF
cdr3_nt: TGTGCCAGCAGCTTATCCGGGGAAGTTAGCAATCAGCCCCAGCATTTT
j_call: TRBJ1-5
d_call: NA
clone_size: NA
v_call: TRBV7-8
cdr3_length: 16

cdr3_aa: CASSVARISYEQYF
cdr3_nt: TGTGCCAGCAGTGTCGCCAGGATCTCCTACGAGCAGTACTTC
j_call: TRBJ2-7
d_call: NA
clone_size: NA
v_call: TRBV6-1
cdr3_length: 14

cdr3_aa: CASRPGQANTGELFF
cdr3_nt: TGTGCCAGCAGGCCGGGACAGGCGAACACCGGGGAGCTGTTTTTT
j_call: TRBJ2-2
d_call: TRBD1
clone_size: NA
v_call: TRBV5-4
cdr3_length: 15

cdr3_aa: CASSLSGYEQYF
cdr3_nt: TGTGCCAGCAGCTTGTCCGGTTACGAGCAGTACTTC
j_call: TRBJ2-7
d_call: NA
clone_size: NA
v_call: TRBV11-1
cdr3_length: 12

cdr3_aa: CASSSIGLAGKETQYF
cdr3_nt: TGTGCCAGCAGTTCCATAGGACTAGCGGGGAAAGAGACCCAGTACTTC
j_call: TRBJ2-5
d_call: TRBD2
clone_size: NA
v_call: TRBV28
cdr3_length: 16

cdr3_aa: CASSLLAGVINEQFF
cdr3_nt: TGTGCCAGCAGCTTGTTAGCGGGGGTAATCAATGAGCAGTTCTTC
j_call: TRBJ2-1
d_call: TRBD2
clone_size: NA
v_call: TRBV5-6
cdr3_length: 15

cdr3_aa: CASSPSGRRGDTQYF
cdr3_nt: TGTGCCAGCAGTCCTAGCGGGAGACGGGGAGATACGCAGTATTTT
j_call: TRBJ2-3
d_call: TRBD2
clone_size: few
v_call: TRBV6-5
cdr3_length: 15

cdr3_aa: CASSYSAGSYNEQFF
cdr3_nt: TGTGCCAGCAGTTACTCCGCGGGCAGTTACAATGAGCAGTTCTTC
j_call: TRBJ2-1
d_call: NA
clone_size: NA
v_call: TRBV6-5
cdr3_length: 15

cdr3_aa: CASSFGTGVNTGELFF
cdr3_nt: TGTGCCAGTAGTTTTGGGACAGGGGTTAACACCGGGGAGCTGTTTTTT
j_call: TRBJ2-2
d_call: TRBD1
clone_size: NA
v_call: TRBV19
cdr3_length: 16

cdr3_aa: CASSPRVSLAGASTDTQYF
cdr3_nt: TGTGCCAGCTCACCAAGAGTTAGTCTAGCGGGGGCTAGCACAGATACGCAGTATTTT
j_call: TRBJ2-3
d_call: TRBD2
clone_size: NA
v_call: TRBV18
cdr3_length: 19

cdr3_aa: CASSRDSILEPQYF
cdr3_nt: TGTGCCAGCAGCCGGGACAGCATCCTTGAGCCCCAGTATTTT
j_call: TRBJ2-3
d_call: TRBD1
clone_size: NA
v_call: TRBV6-1
cdr3_length: 14

cdr3_aa: CASTTGRGERTQYF
cdr3_nt: TGCGCCAGCACCACCGGACGGGGTGAAAGGACCCAGTACTTC
j_call: TRBJ2-5
d_call: NA
clone_size: NA
v_call: TRBV5-1
cdr3_length: 14

cdr3_aa: CALLHLGLNGYTF
cdr3_nt: TGTGCTTTGCTTCACTTGGGGCTCAATGGCTACACCTTC
j_call: TRBJ1-2
d_call: NA
clone_size: once
v_call: TRBV6-1
cdr3_length: 13

cdr3_aa: CSVCVLTGLTEAFF
cdr3_nt: TGCAGCGTTTGCGTATTGACAGGGCTCACTGAAGCTTTCTTT
j_call: TRBJ1-1
d_call: TRBD1
clone_size: NA
v_call: TRBV29-1
cdr3_length: 14

cdr3_aa: CASSSRNEQFF
cdr3_nt: TGCGCCAGCAGCTCACGGAATGAGCAGTTCTTC
j_call: TRBJ2-1
d_call: NA
clone_size: NA
v_call: TRBV4-1
cdr3_length: 11

cdr3_aa: CASSYRTDRVTEAFF
cdr3_nt: TGTGCCAGCAGCTACAGGACGGACAGGGTGACTGAAGCTTTCTTT
j_call: TRBJ1-1
d_call: TRBD1
clone_size: NA
v_call: TRBV5-8
cdr3_length: 15

cdr3_aa: CASSVGQFNQPQHF
cdr3_nt: TGTGCCAGCAGCGTAGGACAGTTTAATCAGCCCCAGCATTTT
j_call: TRBJ1-5
d_call: NA
clone_size: NA
v_call: TRBV9
cdr3_length: 14

cdr3_aa: CASSPSGVSNSPLHF
cdr3_nt: TGTGCCAGCAGCCCTTCAGGGGTTAGTAATTCACCCCTCCACTTT
j_call: TRBJ1-6
d_call: NA
clone_size: NA
v_call: TRBV4-2
cdr3_length: 15

cdr3_aa: CASTRDRRGFAEAFF
cdr3_nt: TGTGCCAGCACTCGAGACCGGAGGGGTTTCGCTGAAGCTTTCTTT
j_call: TRBJ1-1
d_call: NA
clone_size: NA
v_call: TRBV6-5
cdr3_length: 15

cdr3_aa: CASSPTAPNTEAFF
cdr3_nt: TGTGCCAGCAGCCCGACAGCCCCGAACACTGAAGCTTTCTTT
j_call: TRBJ1-1
d_call: NA
clone_size: once
v_call: TRBV11-2
cdr3_length: 14

cdr3_aa: CASIGQGPHQPQHF
cdr3_nt: TGTGCCAGCATCGGACAGGGGCCCCACCAGCCCCAGCATTTT
j_call: TRBJ1-5
d_call: NA
clone_size: NA
v_call: TRBV21-1
cdr3_length: 14

cdr3_aa: CSAGGKDTQYF
cdr3_nt: TGCAGCGCGGGAGGGAAGGATACGCAGTATTTT
j_call: TRBJ2-3
d_call: TRBD2
clone_size: NA
v_call: TRBV29-1
cdr3_length: 11

cdr3_aa: CASSFGQGRENIQYF
cdr3_nt: TGTGCCAGCAGCTTTGGACAGGGGAGGGAAAACATTCAGTACTTC
j_call: TRBJ2-4
d_call: TRBD1
clone_size: NA
v_call: TRBV7-9
cdr3_length: 15

cdr3_aa: CASTTGQGYEQYF
cdr3_nt: TGTGCCAGCACCACGGGACAGGGCTACGAGCAGTACTTC
j_call: TRBJ2-7
d_call: TRBD1
clone_size: NA
v_call: TRBV6-1
cdr3_length: 13

cdr3_aa: CASSYGLNSYEQYF
cdr3_nt: TGTGCCAGCAGCTATGGACTGAACTCCTACGAGCAGTACTTC
j_call: TRBJ2-7
d_call: NA
clone_size: NA
v_call: TRBV11-1
cdr3_length: 14

cdr3_aa: CASSQQGYGYTF
cdr3_nt: TGTGCCAGCAGTCAACAGGGGTATGGCTACACCTTC
j_call: TRBJ1-2
d_call: TRBD1
clone_size: NA
v_call: TRBV6-5
cdr3_length: 12

cdr3_aa: CASRPDAGWREQYF
cdr3_nt: TGTGCCAGCAGACCCGACGCGGGGTGGCGCGAGCAGTACTTC
j_call: TRBJ2-7
d_call: NA
clone_size: NA
v_call: TRBV6-6
cdr3_length: 14

cdr3_aa: CASSRSGANVLTF
cdr3_nt: TGTGCCAGCAGCCGCTCTGGGGCCAACGTCCTGACTTTC
j_call: TRBJ2-6
d_call: NA
clone_size: NA
v_call: TRBV9
cdr3_length: 13

cdr3_aa: CSVAGNSYEQYF
cdr3_nt: TGCAGCGTTGCGGGGAATTCCTACGAGCAGTACTTC
j_call: TRBJ2-7
d_call: NA
clone_size: NA
v_call: TRBV29-1
cdr3_length: 12

cdr3_aa: CASSARGLAGGADTQYF
cdr3_nt: TGTGCCAGCAGCGCCCGGGGACTAGCGGGGGGTGCAGATACGCAGTATTTT
j_call: TRBJ2-3
d_call: TRBD2
clone_size: NA
v_call: TRBV7-2
cdr3_length: 17

cdr3_aa: CASSLQTRGTGYEQYF
cdr3_nt: TGCGCCAGCAGCCTCCAGACTAGAGGTACAGGCTACGAGCAGTACTTC
j_call: TRBJ2-7
d_call: NA
clone_size: NA
v_call: TRBV5-1
cdr3_length: 16

cdr3_aa: CSASGDTEAFF
cdr3_nt: TGCAGTGCTAGCGGAGACACTGAAGCTTTCTTT
j_call: TRBJ1-1
d_call: NA
clone_size: NA
v_call: TRBV20-1
cdr3_length: 11